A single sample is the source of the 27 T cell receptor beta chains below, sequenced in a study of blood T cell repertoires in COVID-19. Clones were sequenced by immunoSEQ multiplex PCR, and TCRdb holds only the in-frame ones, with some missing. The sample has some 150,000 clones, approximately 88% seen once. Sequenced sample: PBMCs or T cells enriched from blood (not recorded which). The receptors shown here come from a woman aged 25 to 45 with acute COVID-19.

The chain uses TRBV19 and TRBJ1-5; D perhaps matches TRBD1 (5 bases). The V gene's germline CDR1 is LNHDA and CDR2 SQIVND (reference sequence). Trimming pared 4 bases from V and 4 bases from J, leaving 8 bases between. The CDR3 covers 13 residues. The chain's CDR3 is CASSKDRNQPQHF. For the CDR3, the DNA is TGTGCCAGTAGTAAAGACAGAAATCAGCCCCAGCATTTT.

CDR3 in amino acids: CASSQGVSTYEQYF. The CDR3 DNA follows: TGCGCCAGCAGCCAGGGGGTCTCTACCTACGAGCAGTACTTC. The genes are TRBV5-1 and TRBJ2-7; TRBD1 matches 7 bases. Germline V gene sequence: CDR1 SGHRS, CDR2 YFSETQ. The CDR3 runs 14 residues. The J segment lost 2 bases and the V segment lost 4 bases, leaving 6 bases of the junction unmatched. Drawing the rest from reference TRBV5-1 and TRBJ2-7, the complete variable domain is KAGVTQTPRYLIKTRGQQVTLSCSPISGHRSVSWYQQTPGQGLQFLFEYFSETQRNKGNFPGRFSGRQFSNSRSEMNVSTLELGDSALYLCASSQGVSTYEQYFGPGTRLTVT.

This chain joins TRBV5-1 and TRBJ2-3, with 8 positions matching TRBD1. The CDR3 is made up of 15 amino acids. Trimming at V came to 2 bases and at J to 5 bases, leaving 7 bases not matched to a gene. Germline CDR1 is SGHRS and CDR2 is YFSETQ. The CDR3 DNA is TGCGCCAGCAGCTTCGTGGGCAGGGGGCAAGATACGCAGTATTTT. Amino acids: CASSFVGRGQDTQYF.

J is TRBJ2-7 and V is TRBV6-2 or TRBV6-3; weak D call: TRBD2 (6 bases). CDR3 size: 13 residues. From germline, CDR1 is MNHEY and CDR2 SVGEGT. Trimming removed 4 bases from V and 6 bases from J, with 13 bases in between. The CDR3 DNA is TGTGCCAGCAGTTTGTCACTGGGGGGCGAGCAGTACTTC. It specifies CASSLSLGGEQYF.

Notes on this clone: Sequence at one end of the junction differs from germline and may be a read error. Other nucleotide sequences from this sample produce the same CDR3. The CDR3 coding sequence is TGTGCCAGCAGCCAAGATGATAGCGGCGCTACCGGAGAGCTGTTTTTT. Protein sequence: CASSQDDSGATGELFF. The chain is built from TRBV4-2 and TRBJ2-2; possible D gene TRBD2, 6 bases. Per germline, CDR1 LGHNA and CDR2 YNFKEQ. The CDR3 runs to 16 residues.

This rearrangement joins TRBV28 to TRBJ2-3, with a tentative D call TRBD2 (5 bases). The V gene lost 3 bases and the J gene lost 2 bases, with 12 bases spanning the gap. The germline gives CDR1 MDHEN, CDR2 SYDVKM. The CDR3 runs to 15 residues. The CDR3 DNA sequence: TGTGCCAGCAGTTTGAGGGTAGCCCACACAGATACGCAGTATTTT. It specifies CASSLRVAHTDTQYF.

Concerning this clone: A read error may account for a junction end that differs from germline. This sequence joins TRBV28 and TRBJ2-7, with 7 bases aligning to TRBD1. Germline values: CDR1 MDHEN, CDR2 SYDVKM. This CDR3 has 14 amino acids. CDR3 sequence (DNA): TGTGCCAGCAGTTACGGACCTGGGGACAGAGGTTGGGTCTTC. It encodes CASSYGPGDRGWVF.

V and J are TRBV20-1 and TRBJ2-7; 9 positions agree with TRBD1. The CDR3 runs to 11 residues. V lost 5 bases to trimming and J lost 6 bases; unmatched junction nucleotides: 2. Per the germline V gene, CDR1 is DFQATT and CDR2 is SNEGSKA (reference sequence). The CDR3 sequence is CSALTGGEQYF. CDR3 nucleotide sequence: TGCAGTGCTTTGACAGGGGGCGAGCAGTACTTC.

CDR3 DNA sequence: TGCGCCAGCAGCCAATCTGGGGGCAACTGGGGGTTTTATGGCTACACCTTC. Amino acid sequence: CASSQSGGNWGFYGYTF. This chain uses TRBV4-1 with TRBJ1-2; TRBD1 is a possible D gene (6 bases). With 2 bases removed from V and 5 bases from J, the gap between germline ends came to 21 bases. This CDR3 is built from 17 residues. Looked up from germline, CDR1 is MGHRA and CDR2 is YSYEKL.

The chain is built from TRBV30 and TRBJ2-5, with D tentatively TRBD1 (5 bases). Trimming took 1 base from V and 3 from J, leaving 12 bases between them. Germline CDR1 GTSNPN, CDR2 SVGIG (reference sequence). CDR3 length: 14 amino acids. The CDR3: CAWSAGIREETQYF. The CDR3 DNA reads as TGTGCCTGGAGTGCAGGGATCCGAGAAGAGACCCAGTACTTC.

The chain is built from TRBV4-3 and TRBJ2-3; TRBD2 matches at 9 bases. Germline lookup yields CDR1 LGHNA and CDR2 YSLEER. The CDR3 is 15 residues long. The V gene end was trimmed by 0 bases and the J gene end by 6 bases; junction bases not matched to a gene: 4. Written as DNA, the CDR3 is TGCGCCAGCAGCCAAGAGATAGCGGGAGTGGATACGCAGTATTTT. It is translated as CASSQEIAGVDTQYF.

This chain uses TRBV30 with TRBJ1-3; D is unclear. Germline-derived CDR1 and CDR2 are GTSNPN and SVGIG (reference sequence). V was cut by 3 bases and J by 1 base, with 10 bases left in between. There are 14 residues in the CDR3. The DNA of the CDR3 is TGTGCCTGGAGCGAAGGACTTTCTGGAAACACCATATATTTT. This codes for CAWSEGLSGNTIYF.

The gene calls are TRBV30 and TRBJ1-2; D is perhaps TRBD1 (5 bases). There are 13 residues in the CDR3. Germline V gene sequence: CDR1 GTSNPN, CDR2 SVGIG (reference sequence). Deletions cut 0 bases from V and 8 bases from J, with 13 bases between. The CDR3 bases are TGTGCCTGGAGTGTGGCAGGGATGAGAGGCTACACCTTC. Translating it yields CAWSVAGMRGYTF. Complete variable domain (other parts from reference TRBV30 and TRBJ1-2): SQTIHQWPATLVQPVGSPLSLECTVEGTSNPNLYWYRQAAGRGLQLLFYSVGIGQISSEVPQNLSASRPQDRQFILSSKKLLLSDSGFYLCAWSVAGMRGYTFGSGTRLTVV.

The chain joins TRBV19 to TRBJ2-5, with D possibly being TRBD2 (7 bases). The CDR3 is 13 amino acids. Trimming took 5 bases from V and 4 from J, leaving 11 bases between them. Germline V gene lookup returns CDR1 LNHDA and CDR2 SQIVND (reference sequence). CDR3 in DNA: TGTGCCAGTAGTGAGGGGGGGACAGAGACCCAGTACTTC. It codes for CASSEGGTETQYF.

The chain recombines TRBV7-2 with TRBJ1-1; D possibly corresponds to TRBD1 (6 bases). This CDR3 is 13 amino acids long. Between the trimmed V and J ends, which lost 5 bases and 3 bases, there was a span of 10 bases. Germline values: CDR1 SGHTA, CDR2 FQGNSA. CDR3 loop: CASSEQGDTEAFF. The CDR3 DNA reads TGTGCCAGCAGCGAACAGGGAGACACTGAAGCTTTCTTT.

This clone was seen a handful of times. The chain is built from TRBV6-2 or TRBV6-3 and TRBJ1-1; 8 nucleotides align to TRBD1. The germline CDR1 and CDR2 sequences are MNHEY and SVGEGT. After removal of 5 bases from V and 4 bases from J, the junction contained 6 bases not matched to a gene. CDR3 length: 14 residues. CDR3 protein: CASSRTGLGTEAFF. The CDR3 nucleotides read TGTGCCAGCAGTCGGACAGGGTTAGGCACTGAAGCTTTCTTT.

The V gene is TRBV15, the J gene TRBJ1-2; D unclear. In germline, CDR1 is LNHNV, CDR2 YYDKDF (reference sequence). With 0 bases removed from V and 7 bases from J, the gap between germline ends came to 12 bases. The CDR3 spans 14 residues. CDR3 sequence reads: CATSRERISGGYTF. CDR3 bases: TGTGCCACCAGCAGAGAGAGGATTTCGGGTGGCTACACCTTC.

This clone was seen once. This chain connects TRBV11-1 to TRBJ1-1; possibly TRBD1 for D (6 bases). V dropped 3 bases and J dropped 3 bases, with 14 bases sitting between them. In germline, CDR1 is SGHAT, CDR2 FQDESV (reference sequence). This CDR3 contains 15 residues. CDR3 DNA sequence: TGTGCCAGCAGCTTCGGGTTTCCAGGGGACACTGAAGCTTTCTTT. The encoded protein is CASSFGFPGDTEAFF.

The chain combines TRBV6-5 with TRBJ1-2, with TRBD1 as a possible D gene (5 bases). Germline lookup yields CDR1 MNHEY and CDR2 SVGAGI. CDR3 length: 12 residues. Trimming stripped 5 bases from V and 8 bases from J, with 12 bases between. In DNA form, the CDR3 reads TGTGCCAGCAGTCCTCAGACAGTCGGCTACACCTTC. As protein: CASSPQTVGYTF.

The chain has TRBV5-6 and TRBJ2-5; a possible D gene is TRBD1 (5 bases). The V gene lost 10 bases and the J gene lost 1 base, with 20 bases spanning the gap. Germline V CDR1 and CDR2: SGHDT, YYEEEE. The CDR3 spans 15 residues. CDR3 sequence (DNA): TGTGCCGGCTCTACAGGCGTCACCACCCAAGAGACCCAGTACTTC. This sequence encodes CAGSTGVTTQETQYF.

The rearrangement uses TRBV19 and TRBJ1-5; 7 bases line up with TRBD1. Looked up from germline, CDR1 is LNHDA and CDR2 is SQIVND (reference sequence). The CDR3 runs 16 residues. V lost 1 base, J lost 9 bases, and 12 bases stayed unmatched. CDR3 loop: CASSIAKRAGGGPQHF. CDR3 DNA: TGTGCCAGTAGTATAGCAAAACGGGCAGGGGGAGGGCCCCAGCATTTT.

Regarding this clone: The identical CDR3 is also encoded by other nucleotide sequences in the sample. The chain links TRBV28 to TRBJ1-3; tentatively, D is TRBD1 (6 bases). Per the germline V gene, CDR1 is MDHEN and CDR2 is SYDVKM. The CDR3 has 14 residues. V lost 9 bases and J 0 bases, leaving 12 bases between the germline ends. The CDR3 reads CASRTASSGNTIYF. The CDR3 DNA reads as TGTGCCAGTCGGACAGCGAGCTCTGGAAACACCATATATTTT.

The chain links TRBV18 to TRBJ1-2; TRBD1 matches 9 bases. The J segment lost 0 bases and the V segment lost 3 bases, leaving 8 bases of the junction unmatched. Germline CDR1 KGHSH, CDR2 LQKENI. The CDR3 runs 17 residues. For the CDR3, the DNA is TGTGCCAGCTCACCTCAGGGACAGGGCACCACTAACTATGGCTACACCTTC. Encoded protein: CASSPQGQGTTNYGYTF.

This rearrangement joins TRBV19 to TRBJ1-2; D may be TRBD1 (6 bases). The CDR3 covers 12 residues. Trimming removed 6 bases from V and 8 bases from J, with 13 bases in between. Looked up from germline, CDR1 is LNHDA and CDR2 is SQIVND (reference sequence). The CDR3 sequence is CASSDRSGGYTF. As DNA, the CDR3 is TGTGCCAGTAGCGACAGGTCTGGGGGCTACACCTTC.

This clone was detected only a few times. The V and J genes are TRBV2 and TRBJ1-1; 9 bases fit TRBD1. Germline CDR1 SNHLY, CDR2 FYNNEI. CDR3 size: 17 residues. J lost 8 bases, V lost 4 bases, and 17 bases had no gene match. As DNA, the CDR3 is TGTGCCAGCAGTGGCGCTGTCGAGACAGGGGGAGTTCGGGAAGCTTTCTTT. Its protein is CASSGAVETGGVREAFF.

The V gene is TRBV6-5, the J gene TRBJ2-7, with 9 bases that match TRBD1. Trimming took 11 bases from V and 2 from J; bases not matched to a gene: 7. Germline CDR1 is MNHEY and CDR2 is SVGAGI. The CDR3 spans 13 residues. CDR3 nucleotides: TGTGCCCTGGGGGACAGGGATACCTACGAGCAGTACTTC. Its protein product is CALGDRDTYEQYF.

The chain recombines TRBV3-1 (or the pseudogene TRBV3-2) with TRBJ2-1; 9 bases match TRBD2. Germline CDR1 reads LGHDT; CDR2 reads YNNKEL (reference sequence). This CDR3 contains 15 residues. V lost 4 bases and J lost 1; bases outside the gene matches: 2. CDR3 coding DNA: TGTGCCAGCAGCCGTAGCGGGAGTTCCTACAATGAGCAGTTCTTC. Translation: CASSRSGSSYNEQFF.